This is a list of T cell receptor beta chains from one sample in a study of blood T cell repertoires in COVID-19. The method was immunoSEQ multiplex PCR; TCRdb's version includes in-frame clones alone and lacks a portion of them. The table has some 360,000 clones, approximately 89% seen once. The sequenced sample consisted of peripheral blood. The receptors were sampled from a woman aged 55-75 years with COVID-19, enrolled during active disease. The CDR3 runs from the conserved cysteine through the conserved F or W. The D gene is left open where the match is weak. The listing skips clone size in some rows; elsewhere it reads once, few, many or a size class.

j_gene | d_gene | abundance | v_gene | CDR3nt | CDR3aa
TRBJ1-3 | NA | NA | TRBV3-1/TRBV3-2 | TGTGCCAGCAGCCCGACAGGTCACTCTAGAAACACCATATATTTT | CASSPTGHSRNTIYF
TRBJ2-7 | NA | NA | TRBV6-1 | TGTGCCAGCAGTGAAGCGCGACGGGGGGCTTCCTACGAGCAGTACTTC | CASSEARRGASYEQYF
TRBJ2-7 | NA | NA | TRBV3-1/TRBV3-2 | TGTGCCAGCAGCCAAGATCGGGGAATCGAGCAGTACTTC | CASSQDRGIEQYF
TRBJ1-1 | TRBD1 | NA | TRBV30 | TGTGCCGTGGGAGGGGGCACCCCTGAAGCTTTCTTT | CAVGGGTPEAFF
TRBJ1-4 | NA | NA | TRBV9 | TGTGCCAGCAGCTCGACCACGGGTCCAACTAATGAAAAACTGTTTTTT | CASSSTTGPTNEKLFF
TRBJ1-1 | NA | NA | TRBV23-1 | TGCGCCAGCAGTCAATCTACTGACACTGAAGCTTTCTTT | CASSQSTDTEAFF
TRBJ1-5 | NA | few | TRBV2 | TGTGCCAGCAGCGGGGGGACAAGGGGTAGCAATCAGCCCCAGCATTTT | CASSGGTRGSNQPQHF
TRBJ2-7 | NA | NA | TRBV5-1 | TGCGCCAGCAGCTTGGGGGGCCCCTCCTCCGAGCAGTACTTC | CASSLGGPSSEQYF
TRBJ1-5 | NA | NA | TRBV2 | TGTGCCAGGGCTAAGGGGCGCAATCAGCCCCAGCATTTT | CARAKGRNQPQHF
TRBJ1-1 | NA | NA | TRBV7-9 | TGTGCCAGCAGCCTCCAGGGGATTAACACTGAAGCTTTCTTT | CASSLQGINTEAFF
TRBJ2-1 | NA | NA | TRBV3-1/TRBV3-2 | TGTGCCAGCGGAGGGGTCCCCCGGGACGAGCAGTTCTTC | CASGGVPRDEQFF
TRBJ1-2 | TRBD1 | NA | TRBV10-3 | TGTGCCATCAGGCCGGGACAGGGATTCTACACCTTC | CAIRPGQGFYTF
TRBJ2-2 | NA | many | TRBV28 | TGTGCCAGCAGCTCCCACAGGAACGCCGGGGAGCTGTTTTTT | CASSSHRNAGELFF
TRBJ2-7 | TRBD1 | NA | TRBV7-9 | TGTGCCAGCAGCCACTCCGGGACAGGGGACGAGCAGTACTTC | CASSHSGTGDEQYF
TRBJ2-7 | NA | NA | TRBV18 | TGTGCCAGCTCACCACCTGAGGGTATCCACGAGCAGTACTTC | CASSPPEGIHEQYF
TRBJ1-6 | NA | NA | TRBV7-8 | TGTGCCAGCAGCTTATATGGCCCAGAATTTAATTCACCCCTCCACTTT | CASSLYGPEFNSPLHF
TRBJ2-3 | NA | NA | TRBV3-1/TRBV3-2 | TGTGCCAGCAGCCAAGGTTTGATAGCGACAGATACGCAGTATTTT | CASSQGLIATDTQYF
TRBJ1-1 | NA | NA | TRBV7-9 | TGTGCCAGCAGCTTAGACAGTCGAAACACTGAAGCTTTCTTT | CASSLDSRNTEAFF
TRBJ1-1 | NA | few | TRBV9 | TGTGCCAGCAGCGTAGAGGGGGTTGACACCACTGAAGCTTTCTTT | CASSVEGVDTTEAFF
TRBJ2-3 | NA | once | TRBV1 | TGCACCAGCAGCCACTTAGCGGGGGGCCAGCCAGATACGCAGTATTTT | CTSSHLAGGQPDTQYF
TRBJ1-5 | NA | NA | TRBV29-1 | TGCAGCGTTGAAGAAGGGGCAGGGCCCCAGCATTTT | CSVEEGAGPQHF
TRBJ1-6 | NA | NA | TRBV30 | TGTGCCTGGAGTCAGGGAAATTATAATTCACCCCTCCACTTT | CAWSQGNYNSPLHF
TRBJ2-7 | TRBD1 | NA | TRBV4-1 | TGCGCCAGCAGTGCGACCGGGGGACAGGGATCCTACGAGCAGTACTTC | CASSATGGQGSYEQYF
TRBJ2-3 | NA | NA | TRBV4-2 | TGTGCCAGCAGCCAAGGCGAGCGACCCGAGGGCACAGATACGCAGTATTTT | CASSQGERPEGTDTQYF
TRBJ2-3 | TRBD1 | NA | TRBV30 | TGTGCCTGGAGTGAGGACAGGACTAGCACAGATACGCAGTATTTT | CAWSEDRTSTDTQYF
TRBJ2-7 | TRBD2 | once | TRBV19 | TGTGCCAGTCGTACTAGCGGTACCTACGAGCAGTACTTC | CASRTSGTYEQYF
TRBJ2-1 | TRBD2 | once | TRBV4-1 | TGCGCCAGCAGCCAAGAATGGACTAGGATTGAGCAGTTCTTC | CASSQEWTRIEQFF
TRBJ2-5 | TRBD2 | NA | TRBV10-3 | TGTGCCATCATGTCAGCGGGGGAGACCCAGTACTTC | CAIMSAGETQYF
TRBJ2-1 | NA | NA | TRBV27 | TGTGCCAGCAAAGGGACTTACTCCTACAATGAGCAGTTCTTC | CASKGTYSYNEQFF
TRBJ2-2 | NA | NA | TRBV9 | TGTGCCAGCAGCCCCAGGGGACAAAACACCGGGGAGCTGTTTTTT | CASSPRGQNTGELFF